This section outlines one T cell receptor (beta chain) sequence together with its context. This clone's antigen is unknown. No much larger clone exists at a distance of one base, and base qualities are not known. The germline V gene (reference sequence) specifies GTSNPN as CDR1 and SVGIG as CDR2. Cut back by 1 base and 1 base, the V and J ends lie 13 bases apart. From the cysteine through the phenylalanine, the CDR3 covers 15 amino acids. The CDR3 DNA has 45 bases and is translated from base 1. The sample belongs to a study of T cell changes during pregnancy in multiple sclerosis (dated by TCRdb to between 2018 and 2020). Some background on the complete study: Changes in the T cell repertoire over the course of pregnancy were examined in this study in women with multiple sclerosis.

The method was the immunoSEQ multiplex PCR assay. In TCRdb, the immuneACCESS table is reduced to in-frame sequences with V and J assigned. These tables do not hold every clone; where another copy was compared, an unresolved V gene accounts for under half, and the others remain unexplained. A total of approximately 21,000 clones appear in this sample, about 88% of them only once. In total, the top ten clones hold roughly 7% of the sample. The chain uses TRBV30 and TRBJ2-5, with no D gene named confidently. This TCR derives from a female donor in good health, enrolled as a control in a pregnancy study. The sample was CD8+ T cells from peripheral blood mononuclear cells, taken in the third trimester of pregnancy. The CDR3 protein: CAWSDLRGRQETQYF. The DNA sequence reads TGTGCCTGGAGTGATTTACGTGGCCGCCAAGAGACCCAGTACTTC.